The 27 T cell receptor beta chains in this list originate from one sample, sequenced in a study of T cells in Graves' hyperthyroidism and ophthalmopathy. What was amplified from RNA transcripts were TCR beta CDR3 regions. First-round RT-PCR with HTBI primers amplified the TCR CDR3 region. TCRdb called the multiplex PCR reads again in MiXCR, with one record for every CDR3 protein. The data show a few hundred thousand distinct CDR3 sequences, approximately 18% seen once. Sequencing was done on a sample of blood. All receptors come from a woman between 50 and 59 years old with Graves' hyperthyroidism.

Only a few counts were recorded for this clonotype. The gene calls are TRBV9 and TRBJ1-5; maybe TRBD1 (6 bases). Between the trimmed V and J ends, which lost 0 bases and 6 bases, there was a span of 13 bases. There are 15 residues in the CDR3. Germline CDR1 and CDR2: SGDLS and YYNGEE. CDR3 DNA sequence: TGTGCCAGCAGCGTAGGGGGGGCTGTGTCTCAGCCCCAGCATTTT. Translated, it gives CASSVGGAVSQPQHF.

As for this clonotype: Possible read error: a much larger clone is one base away. The chain recombines TRBV5-6 with TRBJ2-1; 12 nucleotides match TRBD2. Germline CDR1 is SGHDT and CDR2 is YYEEEE. The CDR3 consists of 16 residues. For the CDR3, the DNA is TGTGCCAGCAGCCAGACTAGCGGGGGCCTAAGGAATGGGCAGTTCTTC. It yields the protein CASSQTSGGLRNGQFF.

The chain has TRBV5-1 and TRBJ1-1; 7 bases are shared with TRBD1. Looked up from germline, CDR1 is SGHRS and CDR2 is YFSETQ. V shed 0 bases and J 5 bases; nucleotides not matched to a gene: 4. This CDR3 has 14 residues. CDR3 sequence (DNA): TGCGCCAGCAGCTTGGCAGGGGGTCGGACTGAAGCTTTCTTT. It encodes CASSLAGGRTEAFF.

This clonotype was picked up many times. The chain employs TRBV6-6 and TRBJ2-1, with 10 bases fitting TRBD2. Germline values: CDR1 MNHNY, CDR2 SVGAGI (reference sequence). The V segment lost 5 bases and the J segment 0 bases; nucleotides outside the gene matches: 10. CDR3 length equals 18 residues. CDR3 nucleotide sequence: TGTGCCAGCAGTACTCGACTAGCGGGTCGGAGCTCCTACAATGAGCAGTTCTTC. Its protein product is CASSTRLAGRSSYNEQFF.

In its sample, this clonotype was seen many times. The chain recombines TRBV2 with TRBJ2-7, with no clear D. The CDR3 totals 11 residues. The ends were cut back, 4 bases at V and 5 bases at J, with 6 bases in the middle. The germline CDR1 and CDR2 sequences are SNHLY and FYNNEI. The CDR3 spells CASSVSDEQYF. In DNA, the CDR3 is TGTGCCAGCAGTGTATCCGACGAGCAGTACTTC.

This clonotype was seen a few times. The chain carries TRBV2 and TRBJ2-7; 10 bases align to TRBD2. V shed 11 bases and J 6 bases; nucleotides not matched to a gene: 16. The CDR3 totals 15 residues. Germline loops: CDR1 SNHLY, CDR2 FYNNEI. In DNA, the CDR3 is TGTGCCCTCCTAGCGGGAGCGGAAAGGAGTCTCGAGCAGTACTTC. It codes for CALLAGAERSLEQYF.

This clonotype was counted between two and nine times. This rearrangement joins TRBV7-9 to TRBJ2-1; no reliable D call. There are 16 residues in the CDR3. Germline V gene data show CDR1 as SEHNR and CDR2 as FQNEAQ (reference sequence). V lost 1 base and J lost 6, with 16 bases in between. In DNA, the CDR3 is TGTGCCAGCAGCTTAGTCGAGCACAAACCTCTCAATGAGCAGTTCTTC. Its protein is CASSLVEHKPLNEQFF.

There are a few counts of this clonotype. The chain has TRBV6-9 and TRBJ2-5; D ambiguous. The V and J ends lost 0 bases and 2 bases respectively, with 10 bases between them. From germline, CDR1 is MNHGY and CDR2 SVAAGI. This CDR3 comprises 15 residues. CDR3: CASSYSDGDQETQYF. CDR3 sequence (DNA): TGTGCCAGCAGTTATTCGGACGGTGATCAAGAGACCCAGTACTTC.

The chain couples TRBV20-1 to TRBJ1-2; 9 bases line up with TRBD1. CDR1 and CDR2 (germline): DFQATT, SNEGSKA (reference sequence). J gave up 0 bases and V 6 bases, and 2 bases lay outside the gene matches. The CDR3 extends over 13 amino acids. The DNA for the CDR3 is TGCAGTGCCCGGGACAGGGCTAACTATGGCTACACCTTC. Encoded protein: CSARDRANYGYTF.

This chain connects TRBV5-5 to TRBJ2-3, with 16 nucleotides matching TRBD2. V lost 6 bases to trimming and J lost 5 bases; unmatched junction nucleotides: 6. Per germline, CDR1 SGHKS and CDR2 YYEKEE (reference sequence). The CDR3 is made up of 16 amino acids. Here the CDR3 DNA reads TGTGCCAGCATCCCGGGACTAGCGGGGGGGCTAGATACGCAGTATTTT. Its protein is CASIPGLAGGLDTQYF.

In this sample, this clonotype turned up many times. The chain employs TRBV6-1 and TRBJ1-5; TRBD1 aligns across 7 bases. The trim removed 4 bases at V and 2 bases at J, leaving 8 bases unmatched. This CDR3 spans 16 amino acids. CDR1 is MNHNS, CDR2 SASEGT, per germline. The CDR3 region has the DNA TGTGCCAGCAGTGCTAACAGGGGTGGTGGCAATCAGCCCCAGCATTTT. Its translation is CASSANRGGGNQPQHF.

Notes on this clonotype: A much larger clone differs from this one at a single base, so this may be a read error. The chain joins TRBV12-3 or TRBV12-4 to TRBJ2-1, with 7 nucleotides matching TRBD2. There are 16 residues in the CDR3. This CDR3 reads CVSSPIAGLKNNEQFF. The CDR3, as DNA: TGTGTCAGCAGTCCCATAGCGGGCCTCAAAAACAATGAGCAGTTCTTC.

Comment on this clonotype: A much larger clone lies a single base off, so this may be a read error. This chain joins TRBV2 and TRBJ1-2, with 9 bases fitting TRBD1. This CDR3 spans 14 amino acids. Germline CDR1 reads SNHLY; CDR2 reads FYNNEI. J gave up 8 bases and V 8 bases, and 12 bases lay outside the gene matches. CDR3 protein: CASGGDRETGGYTF. The CDR3 nucleotides are TGTGCCAGCGGGGGGGACAGGGAGACTGGGGGCTACACCTTC.

The rearrangement joins TRBV30 to TRBJ2-4; 11 bases are a match to TRBD2. The CDR3 runs 20 residues. From germline, CDR1 is GTSNPN and CDR2 SVGIG (reference sequence). The V gene end was trimmed by 1 base and the J gene end by 0 bases; junction bases not matched to a gene: 14. DNA for the CDR3: TGTGCCTGGAGTGCCCATCCTGGGACTAGCGGAACTCTAGCCAAAAACATTCAGTACTTC. It specifies CAWSAHPGTSGTLAKNIQYF.

About this clonotype itself: This may arise from a read error, as a much more abundant clone is one base away. CDR3 DNA sequence: TGTGCCATCAGTGATGGAGCTAATGAAAAACCGTTTTTT. Protein sequence: CAISDGANEKPFF. The chain uses TRBV10-3 and TRBJ1-4; unclear D gene. The length of the CDR3 is 13 residues. Germline V gives CDR1 ENHRY, CDR2 SYGVKD.

The chain links TRBV12-3 or TRBV12-4 to TRBJ2-3, with 11 bases aligning to TRBD2. With 1 base clipped from V and 1 base from J, the junction kept 1 base outside the gene matches. This CDR3 region has 16 residues. The CDR3 DNA sequence: TGTGCCAGCAGTTTAGTGACTAGCGGGGGCACAGATACGCAGTATTTT. As protein: CASSLVTSGGTDTQYF.

The table lists this clonotype with a few counts. This chain links TRBV29-1 with TRBJ2-5, with D perhaps assigned TRBD1 or TRBD2 (6 bases each). Germline V gene sequence: CDR1 SQVTM, CDR2 ANQGSEA. Trimming took 7 bases from V and 1 from J, leaving 22 bases between them. CDR3 size: 16 residues. CDR3: CSGALWGARGQETQYF. CDR3 coding DNA: TGCAGCGGGGCCCTCTGGGGGGCAAGGGGCCAAGAGACCCAGTACTTC.

This clonotype was counted a few times. This rearrangement joins TRBV9 to TRBJ2-3; no clear D gene. CDR3 size: 16 residues. Trimming took 0 bases from V and 2 from J, leaving 13 bases between them. Per the germline V gene, CDR1 is SGDLS and CDR2 is YYNGEE. The CDR3 coding sequence is TGTGCCAGCAGCGTAGCTACGGTGACGACCACAGATACGCAGTATTTT. It specifies CASSVATVTTTDTQYF. Full variable domain (outside the CDR3, taken from reference TRBV9 and TRBJ2-3): DSGVTQTPKHLITATGQRVTLRCSPRSGDLSVYWYQQSLDQGLQFLIQYYNGEERAKGNILERFSAQQFPDLHSELNLSSLELGDSALYFCASSVATVTTTDTQYFGPGTRLTVL.

This clonotype was counted many times. As DNA, the CDR3 is TGCAGTGCTCGCGCACCCAACCTAGCGGGTGGATTTAATGAGCAGTTCTTC. This translates into CSARAPNLAGGFNEQFF. The chain is built from TRBV20-1 and TRBJ2-1; TRBD2 matches 8 bases. The CDR3 extends over 17 amino acids. V was clipped by 5 bases and J by 7 bases; unmatched bases: 19. In germline, CDR1 is DFQATT, CDR2 SNEGSKA (reference sequence).

Note on this clonotype: At one end, the junction sequence differs from germline, possibly due to a read error. The CDR3 coding sequence is TGTGCCAGCAGTCTTTTAGGACATCGGCGGGGGCCCGACACCGGGGAGCTGTTGTTT. Protein sequence: CASSLLGHRRGPDTGELLF. The chain employs TRBV27 and TRBJ2-2, with a possible D match to TRBD2 (7 bases). Germline V gene sequence: CDR1 MNHEY, CDR2 SMNVEV (reference sequence). The CDR3 sequence is 19 residues long.

The chain employs TRBV12-3 or TRBV12-4 and TRBJ2-2, with D perhaps matching TRBD2 (5 bases). The CDR3 consists of 16 residues. Deletions cut 5 bases from V and 1 base from J, with 14 bases between. DNA for the CDR3: TGTGCCAGCAGTCCCTCGGGGAGTGAGAACACCGGGGAGCTGTTTTTT. Translating it yields CASSPSGSENTGELFF.

This clonotype was picked up a small number of times. The gene calls are TRBV11-1 and TRBJ2-2, with TRBD1 matching over 8 bases. The CDR3 totals 14 residues. V lost 5 bases and J lost 6; bases outside the gene matches: 5. CDR1 is SGHAT, CDR2 FQDESV, per germline (reference sequence). CDR3 region: CASSPRGRAGELFF. Written as DNA, the CDR3 is TGTGCCAGCAGCCCCAGGGGGCGCGCCGGGGAGCTGTTTTTT.

This clonotype has ten or more counts. The chain has TRBV20-1 and TRBJ2-1; a possible D gene is TRBD2 (5 bases). Looked up from germline, CDR1 is DFQATT and CDR2 is SNEGSKA (reference sequence). CDR3 length equals 12 residues. The V end lost 6 bases, the J end lost 9 bases, and 15 bases lay between the germline ends. The CDR3 region is CSATWGVSEQFF. DNA for the CDR3: TGCAGTGCAACATGGGGAGTCTCTGAGCAGTTCTTC.

At least ten counts were recorded for this clonotype. The V call is TRBV7-9, the J call TRBJ2-1; no reliable D call. With 0 bases removed from V and 2 bases from J, the gap between germline ends came to 14 bases. The germline gives CDR1 SEHNR, CDR2 FQNEAQ (reference sequence). The CDR3 extends over 17 amino acids. The CDR3 DNA reads as TGTGCCAGCAGCTTAGCGCGCCTGGGGAAACCCTACAATGAGCAGTTCTTC. This gives the protein CASSLARLGKPYNEQFF.

This clonotype was seen repeatedly, ten times or more. The rearrangement links TRBV12-3 or TRBV12-4 to TRBJ2-5; perhaps TRBD2 as D (7 bases). V gave up 3 bases and J gave up 1 base, with 15 bases separating them. The CDR3 covers 16 residues. The CDR3 spells CASSFKRGGGQETQYF. The CDR3 DNA reads as TGTGCCAGCAGTTTTAAGCGGGGAGGGGGCCAAGAGACCCAGTACTTC.

This clonotype appeared a few times. The V gene is TRBV20-1, the J gene TRBJ2-7; 11 bases align to TRBD2. Germline V gene data show CDR1 as DFQATT and CDR2 as SNEGSKA (reference sequence). V trimming: 3 bases; J trimming: 2 bases; junction bases outside the gene matches: 6. This CDR3 region has 15 residues. The CDR3 region has the DNA TGCAGTGCTAGGGATGGACTAGCGGGCCCCTACGAGCAGTACTTC. The encoded protein is CSARDGLAGPYEQYF.

This clonotype was observed at least ten times. The chain employs TRBV12-3 or TRBV12-4 and TRBJ1-1; D call uncertain. V was trimmed by 2 bases and J by 0 bases, leaving 10 bases between them. This CDR3 spans 15 amino acids. DNA for the CDR3: TGTGCCAGCAGTTTATCCGATCGCATGAACACTGAAGCTTTCTTT. Translated: CASSLSDRMNTEAFF.